This TCR beta chain is drawn from a study of cytomegalovirus exposure and HLA in healthy donors. Broader study findings: It was 164 TCR beta chains that were listed as cytomegalovirus-associated. The dataset shows that most TCR sequences were rare, while some public TCRs occurred in many donors. Reported results showed that the classifier diagnosed cytomegalovirus status with high specificity and sensitivity.

Donors came from a validation cohort of some 130 subjects, distinct from the first 666-subject cohort. The V segment lost 3 bases and the J segment 6 bases; nucleotides outside the gene matches: 8. Germline V CDR1 and CDR2: MRHNA, SNTAGT. CDR3 length equals 15 residues. Measured with immunoSEQ multiplex PCR; TCRdb has only the in-frame clones, and not every one. The sample holds some 140,000 clones; about 86% are singletons and the top ten take less than 3.5%. On this clone: The antigen remains undetermined.

The V gene is TRBV6-4, the J gene TRBJ2-1, with 7 bases matching TRBD2. The specimen was PBMCs. The receptor was derived from a man between 18 and 29 years old in good health and CMV-seronegative. CDR3 nucleotides: TGTGCCAGCAGTGAGTCGGCGGGAGCCCCCAATGAGCAGTTCTTC. This encodes CASSESAGAPNEQFF.